This entry concerns a single T cell receptor beta chain. Its antigen remains unidentified. Compared with germline, one end of the junction differs, possibly owing to a read error. This specimen belongs to a study of shared clonotypes between healthy human individuals. Study-level results: The study found lower generation probabilities in non-shared clonotypes than in those shared by all four donors.

Assay used: immunoSEQ multiplex PCR; TCRdb lists only in-frame clones, some missing. The sample includes about 2,100,000 clones, 85% to 95% of them seen just once. This CDR3 contains 13 residues. Looked up from germline, CDR1 is MDHEN and CDR2 is SYDVKM. Terminally differentiated effector memory CD45RA+ cells were excluded by CCR7 positive selection of CD45RO-negative cells. Healthy and HIV-negative, the adult donors had no recent acute infections or vaccinations. This sequence originates from a young man in good health. Some clones in this sample may be carry-over from other donors' samples. The chain employs TRBV28 and TRBJ1-5; D gene unclear. Sequenced sample: naive CD8+ T cells from PBMCs. Here the CDR3 reads CASSRREYQPQHF. The CDR3, as DNA: TGTGCCAGCAGTCGTAGGGAGTATCAACCCCAGCATTTT.